Each of the 22 T cell receptor beta chains below was sequenced from the same sample in a study of cytomegalovirus exposure and HLA in healthy donors. Libraries were prepared by immunoSEQ multiplex PCR; TCRdb keeps only in-frame clonotypes and omits some of them. The sample yields 200,000 or so clones, 75% to 85% seen once. The specimen was PBMCs. These receptors originate from a woman younger than 45 in good health and CMV-seropositive.

V is TRBV6-1 and J is TRBJ2-7; D may be TRBD1 (6 bases). Trimming removed 8 bases at V and 3 bases at J, with 17 bases between. The CDR3 contains 14 residues. In germline, CDR1 is MNHNS, CDR2 SASEGT. CDR3 in amino acids: CASQIDRRYYEQYF. The CDR3 DNA sequence: TGTGCCAGCCAGATTGACAGGAGATACTACGAGCAGTACTTC.

The chain carries TRBV19 and TRBJ1-5; D is unresolved. This CDR3 comprises 16 residues. Per the germline V gene, CDR1 is LNHDA and CDR2 is SQIVND (reference sequence). V was pared by 3 bases and J by 5 bases, with 17 bases between. The CDR3 spells CASSIKSARGDQPQHF. CDR3 sequence (DNA): TGTGCCAGTAGTATTAAGTCCGCACGGGGAGATCAGCCCCAGCATTTT.

The chain has TRBV2 and TRBJ2-7, with 11 bases matching TRBD1. Germline-derived CDR1 and CDR2 are SNHLY and FYNNEI. V lost 11 bases to trimming and J lost 2 bases; unmatched junction nucleotides: 11. This CDR3 is 15 amino acids long. The CDR3 DNA reads as TGTGCCCACCGGCAGGGACAGGGGGTTACCTACGAGCAGTACTTC. The encoded protein is CAHRQGQGVTYEQYF.

In this sample, this clone turned up a few times. This chain links TRBV5-4 with TRBJ2-7; D possibly corresponds to TRBD1 (5 bases). V shed 6 bases and J shed 0 bases, with 16 bases lying between them. The CDR3 totals 15 residues. CDR1 SGHNT and CDR2 YYREEE come from the germline V gene (reference sequence). The CDR3 loop is CASTYQTGSSYEQYF. Written as DNA, the CDR3 is TGTGCCAGCACCTACCAAACAGGAAGCTCCTACGAGCAGTACTTC.

This chain joins TRBV28 and TRBJ1-5; 8 bases align to TRBD1. The V gene's germline CDR1 is MDHEN and CDR2 SYDVKM. The CDR3 extends over 15 amino acids. V trimming: 5 bases; J trimming: 1 base; junction bases outside the gene matches: 4. CDR3 in DNA: TGTGCCAGCAGTCAGGGGGCTCGGAGCAATCAGCCCCAGCATTTT. It yields the protein CASSQGARSNQPQHF. Using reference TRBV28 and TRBJ1-5 for the parts outside the CDR3, the full variable domain is DVKVTQSSRYLVKRTGEKVFLECVQDMDHENMFWYRQDPGLGLRLIYFSYDVKMKEKGDIPEGYSVSREKKERFSLILESASTNQTSMYLCASSQGARSNQPQHFGDGTRLSIL.

The CDR3 is CASSFVGGGSNEKLFF. DNA of the CDR3: TGCGCCAGCAGCTTCGTCGGCGGGGGAAGTAATGAAAAACTGTTTTTT. This chain links TRBV5-1 with TRBJ1-4; a possible D gene is TRBD1 (5 bases). Trimming removed 2 bases at V and 4 bases at J, with 15 bases between. The CDR3 covers 16 residues. Germline V lookup: CDR1 SGHRS, CDR2 YFSETQ.

The rearrangement joins TRBV5-4 to TRBJ2-3; tentatively, D is TRBD2 (5 bases). Per the germline V gene, CDR1 is SGHNT and CDR2 is YYREEE (reference sequence). V was pared by 4 bases and J by 3 bases, with 18 bases between. The CDR3 is 16 amino acids. The CDR3 bases are TGTGCCAGCAGCCAACGACGAAGGGAGAGGACAGATACGCAGTATTTT. Translating gives CASSQRRRERTDTQYF.

The table lists this clone with a few counts. This chain connects TRBV4-1 to TRBJ2-2; 10 nucleotides align to TRBD2. Germline V gene data show CDR1 as MGHRA and CDR2 as YSYEKL. V was clipped by 1 base and J by 6 bases; unmatched bases: 2. The CDR3 contains 15 residues. CDR3 in DNA: TGCGCCAGCAGCCAAGGGCTAGCGGGAGCCGGGGAGCTGTTTTTT. Its translation: CASSQGLAGAGELFF.

J is TRBJ1-2 and V is TRBV27; D is unclear. Trimming pared 7 bases from V and 4 bases from J, leaving 16 bases between. There are 14 residues in the CDR3. Germline lookup yields CDR1 MNHEY and CDR2 SMNVEV (reference sequence). CDR3 bases: TGTGCCAGCAAATTTCAGACTCTCTCCTATGGCTACACCTTC. This translates into CASKFQTLSYGYTF.

The V call is TRBV9, the J call TRBJ1-2, with 9 bases fitting TRBD1. The CDR3 length is 16 residues. V shed 0 bases and J 3 bases; nucleotides not matched to a gene: 6. The germline CDR1 and CDR2 sequences are SGDLS and YYNGEE. CDR3 residues: CASSVDTGGPYYGYTF. CDR3 nucleotides: TGTGCCAGCAGCGTAGATACAGGGGGCCCCTACTATGGCTACACCTTC.

This chain joins TRBV6-1 and TRBJ1-2; the D gene is possibly TRBD1 (6 bases). Germline V gene lookup returns CDR1 MNHNS and CDR2 SASEGT. The V end was cut by 9 bases, the J end by 4 bases, with 12 bases between. This CDR3 has 12 residues. For the CDR3, the DNA is TGTGCCAGTCAGGGGTACGGCTATGGCTACACCTTC. Protein: CASQGYGYGYTF.

The chain recombines TRBV28 with TRBJ2-3; 10 bases line up with TRBD1. The V and J ends lost 2 bases and 5 bases, in that order; junction bases with no gene match: 4. Germline values: CDR1 MDHEN, CDR2 SYDVKM. CDR3 length: 15 amino acids. The CDR3 spells CASSLGGQGKDTQYF. The CDR3 nucleotides are TGTGCCAGCAGTTTAGGGGGACAGGGGAAAGATACGCAGTATTTT.

The chain uses TRBV7-6 and TRBJ2-7; a weak D match, TRBD1 (5 bases). V was clipped by 3 bases and J by 6 bases, with 12 bases between them. This CDR3 is 13 amino acids long. Germline lookup yields CDR1 SGHVS and CDR2 FNYEAQ. Here the CDR3 DNA reads TGTGCCAGCAGCTTTACAGCGACAGCCGAGCAGTACTTC. This sequence encodes CASSFTATAEQYF.

J is TRBJ2-7 and V is TRBV6-1; D not certain. Trimming removed 1 base from V and 4 bases from J, with 17 bases in between. The CDR3 runs to 16 residues. Germline CDR1 and CDR2: MNHNS and SASEGT. This chain's CDR3 is CASSEVALEQIYEQYF. The CDR3 coding sequence is TGTGCCAGCAGTGAAGTCGCTTTGGAACAGATTTACGAGCAGTACTTC.

The chain carries TRBV7-9 and TRBJ2-1; 10 nucleotides agree with TRBD2. With 1 base clipped from V and 7 bases from J, the junction kept 4 bases outside the gene matches. The germline V gene encodes CDR1 SEHNR and CDR2 FQNEAQ (reference sequence). The CDR3 length is 15 residues. In DNA, the CDR3 is TGTGCCAGCAGCTTAGAACTAGCGGGAAGGAATGAGCAGTTCTTC. Translating gives CASSLELAGRNEQFF.

This rearrangement joins TRBV7-9 to TRBJ2-1, with D possibly being TRBD1 (6 bases). With 5 bases removed from V and 5 bases from J, the gap between germline ends came to 10 bases. Germline V gives CDR1 SEHNR, CDR2 FQNEAQ (reference sequence). This CDR3 region has 13 residues. The CDR3 DNA follows: TGTGCCAGCAGCACCTGGACAGACAATGAGCAGTTCTTC. It encodes CASSTWTDNEQFF.

The rearrangement uses TRBV9 and TRBJ2-7, with a possible D match to TRBD2 (6 bases). Germline V lookup: CDR1 SGDLS, CDR2 YYNGEE. V was cut by 3 bases and J by 6 bases, with 22 bases left in between. This CDR3 is built from 16 residues. The CDR3 DNA follows: TGTGCCAGCAGCGCCGGGCAGCGGGCCCTCTTCGGCGAGCAGTACTTC. It codes for CASSAGQRALFGEQYF.

This clone was counted a single time. The chain is built from TRBV18 and TRBJ2-3; D may be TRBD1 (6 bases). Germline V lookup: CDR1 KGHSH, CDR2 LQKENI. The V end lost 3 bases, the J end lost 2 bases, and 12 bases lay between the germline ends. This CDR3 region has 15 residues. The chain's CDR3 is CASSPGHHDTDTQYF. CDR3 sequence (DNA): TGTGCCAGCTCACCGGGACACCACGACACAGATACGCAGTATTTT.

The chain employs TRBV19 and TRBJ2-1, with TRBD1 identical over 7 bases. The V gene end was trimmed by 5 bases and the J gene end by 5 bases; junction bases not matched to a gene: 9. Germline V gene lookup returns CDR1 LNHDA and CDR2 SQIVND (reference sequence). The CDR3 totals 15 residues. CDR3 nucleotides: TGTGCCAGTAGTCTACCCGGGCAGGGGGACAATGAGCAGTTCTTC. Translation gives CASSLPGQGDNEQFF. The variable domain in full, with the rest retrieved from reference TRBV19 and TRBJ2-1, is DGGITQSPKYLFRKEGQNVTLSCEQNLNHDAMYWYRQDPGQGLRLIYYSQIVNDFQKGDIAEGYSVSREKKESFPLTVTSAQKNPTAFYLCASSLPGQGDNEQFFGPGTRLTVL.

V gene TRBV7-2 combines with J gene TRBJ2-5, with D possibly matching TRBD2 (5 bases). Germline V gene lookup returns CDR1 SGHTA and CDR2 FQGNSA. The V gene lost 1 base and the J gene lost 4 bases, with 16 bases spanning the gap. The CDR3 is 16 residues long. The CDR3 DNA is TGTGCCAGCAGCTTAGTATATCGTGGGAGAGGAGAGACCCAGTACTTC. As protein: CASSLVYRGRGETQYF.

This clone was counted a few times. The chain couples TRBV15 to TRBJ1-4, with D possibly matching TRBD1 (5 bases). The CDR3 is made up of 14 amino acids. V lost 2 bases, J lost 3 bases, and 7 bases lay in between. Germline CDR1 reads LNHNV; CDR2 reads YYDKDF (reference sequence). CDR3 sequence reads: CATSRRQSNEKLFF. The CDR3 nucleotides read TGTGCCACCAGCAGACGACAGTCTAATGAAAAACTGTTTTTT.

This chain uses TRBV7-9 with TRBJ2-3; 7 bases fit TRBD2. CDR3 length: 15 residues. V was pared by 2 bases and J by 2 bases, with 4 bases of the junction left unmatched. From germline, CDR1 is SEHNR and CDR2 FQNEAQ (reference sequence). The CDR3, as DNA: TGTGCCAGCAGCTTAAGGAGCGGGACCACAGATACGCAGTATTTT. Protein product: CASSLRSGTTDTQYF.